A single sample gave rise to the 8 T cell receptor beta chains below, sequenced in a study of T cell repertoires in cytomegalovirus infection. Their antigen targets remain unknown. TCRdb re-derived calls from the reads in MiXCR, one entry per CDR3 protein. The sample lists around 95,000 distinct CDR3 sequences, approximately 30% occurring once. The sample here was CD8+ T cells from cultured PBMCs, taken from culture after CMV antigen stimulation. These receptors were collected from a human donor in good health (CMV status not recorded). Some clones in this sample may be carry-over from other donors' samples.

V and J are TRBV3-1 and TRBJ1-1; no clear D gene. This CDR3 contains 15 residues. The V gene lost 2 bases and the J gene lost 7 bases, with 17 bases spanning the gap. Germline V gene lookup returns CDR1 LGHDT and CDR2 YNNKEL (reference sequence). The CDR3 DNA reads as TGTGCCAGCAGCCAACCTTTTAGGCCGGCGATTGAAGCTTTCTTT. This gives the protein CASSQPFRPAIEAFF.

This chain joins TRBV5-4 and TRBJ1-1, with D possibly TRBD1 on 5 matching bases. The CDR3 loop spans 13 amino acids. CDR1 and CDR2 (germline): SGHNT, YYREEE (reference sequence). V was clipped by 2 bases and J by 4 bases, with 9 bases between them. The CDR3 DNA follows: TGTGCCAGCAGCTTCCAGGGATCCACTGAAGCTTTCTTT. Encoded protein: CASSFQGSTEAFF.

In its sample, this clonotype was seen a few times. Germline is not matched at one junction end, which may reflect a read error. The CDR3 protein is CASNLGDF. CDR3 in DNA: TGTGCCAGCAACTTAGGAGACTTC. V is TRBV7-2 and J is TRBJ2-5, with no clear D. The CDR3 has 8 amino acids. The germline V gene has CDR1 SGHTA and CDR2 FQGNSA.

The chain links TRBV11-2 to TRBJ2-3; perhaps TRBD2 as D (6 bases). This CDR3 spans 13 amino acids. Germline V CDR1 and CDR2: SGHAT, FQNNGV. The V and J ends lost 2 bases and 4 bases respectively, with 7 bases between them. The CDR3 bases are TGTGCCAGCAGCTTATGGGACTCAGATACGCAGTATTTT. Amino acids: CASSLWDSDTQYF.

This clonotype was detected only a few times. The chain joins TRBV5-4 to TRBJ2-1; 7 bases line up with TRBD2. Germline lookup yields CDR1 SGHNT and CDR2 YYREEE (reference sequence). The CDR3 totals 12 residues. V shed 4 bases and J 10 bases; nucleotides not matched to a gene: 5. CDR3 loop: CASSSPGGEQFF. The CDR3 coding sequence is TGTGCCAGCAGCAGTCCCGGGGGGGAGCAGTTCTTC.

This clonotype appeared a few times. The gene calls are TRBV7-3 and TRBJ1-2; 7 bases fit TRBD1. CDR1 and CDR2 from the germline V gene are SGHTA and FQGTGA. This CDR3 is built from 13 residues. The V and J ends lost 1 base and 6 bases, in that order; junction bases with no gene match: 2. The CDR3 sequence is CASSLITGDGYTF. The CDR3 nucleotides are TGTGCCAGCAGCTTAATAACAGGGGATGGCTACACCTTC. Supplemented by reference TRBV7-3 and TRBJ1-2, the full variable domain reads GAGVSQTPSNKVTEKGKYVELRCDPISGHTALYWYRQSLGQGPEFLIYFQGTGAADDSGLPNDRFFAVRPEGSVSTLKIQRTERGDSAVYLCASSLITGDGYTFGSGTRLTVV.

This clonotype was observed a few times. The chain carries TRBV6-1 and TRBJ1-1; D is ambiguous. Looked up from germline, CDR1 is MNHNS and CDR2 is SASEGT. The CDR3 extends over 15 amino acids. Trimming left V 5 bases short and J 1 base short, with 14 bases between. The CDR3 spells CASSIVPEGNTEAFF. In nucleotides, the CDR3 is TGTGCCAGCAGTATCGTACCCGAAGGGAACACTGAAGCTTTCTTT.

This sequence joins TRBV7-8 and TRBJ2-7, with D unclear. The CDR3 contains 11 residues. The V and J ends lost 8 bases and 6 bases respectively, with 11 bases between them. The V gene's germline CDR1 is SGHVS and CDR2 FQNEAQ. The CDR3 coding sequence is TGTGCCAGCCTGATATCGGGCGAGCAGTACTTC. This gives the protein CASLISGEQYF.